This T cell receptor (beta chain) was recovered during a study of CD8 T cells in Susac syndrome. Reverse transcription of about 0.5 to 1 ug RNA was carried out with random hexamers. Amplification of TCR beta CDR3 was carried out by immunoSEQ multiplex PCR, which covered 54 Vbeta and 13 Jbeta segments. Each CDR3 protein gets one entry after TCRdb re-called the immunoSEQ multiplex PCR reads with MiXCR. The sample contains approximately 77,000 distinct CDR3 sequences, under 95% of which appear only once. This clonotype was observed once. Its target is not known. The CDR3 loop spans 13 amino acids. Germline-derived CDR1 and CDR2 are DFQATT and SNEGSKA (reference sequence). The germline V and J ends were trimmed by 6 bases and 1 base, with 10 bases remaining between them. Study-wide points: In Susac syndrome, CD4+ T cell repertoires lacked any clonal expansion.

The origin of this receptor is a human donor with Susac syndrome. The sequenced sample was CD4+ T cells from PBMCs. The V gene is TRBV20-1, the J gene TRBJ1-5, with TRBD1 as a possible D gene (5 bases). CDR3 amino acids: CSAGTQSNQPQHF. DNA of the CDR3: TGCAGTGCGGGGACCCAGAGCAATCAGCCCCAGCATTTT.